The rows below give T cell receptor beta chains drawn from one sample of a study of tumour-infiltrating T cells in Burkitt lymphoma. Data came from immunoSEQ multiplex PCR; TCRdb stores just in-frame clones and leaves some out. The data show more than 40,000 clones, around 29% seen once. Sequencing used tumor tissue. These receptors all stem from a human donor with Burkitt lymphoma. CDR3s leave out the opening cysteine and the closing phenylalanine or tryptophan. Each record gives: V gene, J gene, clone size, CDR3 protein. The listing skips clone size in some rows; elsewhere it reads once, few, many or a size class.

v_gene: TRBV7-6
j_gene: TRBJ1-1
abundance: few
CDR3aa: ASSPTSGVNTEAF

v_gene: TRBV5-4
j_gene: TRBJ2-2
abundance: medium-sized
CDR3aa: ASWTGGEGNTGELF

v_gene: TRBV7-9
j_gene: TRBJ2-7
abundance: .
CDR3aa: ASSPLAEIYEQY

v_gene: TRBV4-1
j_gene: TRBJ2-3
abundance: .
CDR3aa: ASSQGVGLAGPRGTDTQY

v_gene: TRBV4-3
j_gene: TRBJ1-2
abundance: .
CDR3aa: ASSQGEGGVKGYT

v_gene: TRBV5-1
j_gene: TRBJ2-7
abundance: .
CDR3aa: ASSAIRGGTSYEQY

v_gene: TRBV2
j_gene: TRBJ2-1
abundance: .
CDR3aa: ASRTGTSYNEQF

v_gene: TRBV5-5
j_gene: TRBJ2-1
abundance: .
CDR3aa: ASSTDGTPYNEQF

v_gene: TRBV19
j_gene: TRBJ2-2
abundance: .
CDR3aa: ASSMQAGGITGELF

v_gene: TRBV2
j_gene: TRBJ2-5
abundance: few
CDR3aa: ASKDSPYQETQY

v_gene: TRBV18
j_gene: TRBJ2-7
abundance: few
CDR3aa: ASSPGSHEQY

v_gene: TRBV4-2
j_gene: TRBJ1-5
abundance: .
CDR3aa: ASSQEAGGRRQPQH

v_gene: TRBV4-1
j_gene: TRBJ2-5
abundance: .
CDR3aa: ASSLEPGQGLETQY

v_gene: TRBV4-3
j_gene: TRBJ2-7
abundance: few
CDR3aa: ASSQAASGGAGYEQY

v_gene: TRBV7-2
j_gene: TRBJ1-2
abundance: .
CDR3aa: ASSVNRPGGYT

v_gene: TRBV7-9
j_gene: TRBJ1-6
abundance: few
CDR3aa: ASSFSRDRVNSPLH

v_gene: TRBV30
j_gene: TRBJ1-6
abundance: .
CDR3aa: AWSSDGPSPLH

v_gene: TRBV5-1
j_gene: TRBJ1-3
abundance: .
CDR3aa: ASSLSDSGNTIY

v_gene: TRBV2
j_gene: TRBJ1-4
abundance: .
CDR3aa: ASRSGTANEKLF

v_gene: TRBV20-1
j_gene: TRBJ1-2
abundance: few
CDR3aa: SARAIDGYT

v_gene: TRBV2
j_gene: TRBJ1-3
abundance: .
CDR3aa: ASSEEYTIY

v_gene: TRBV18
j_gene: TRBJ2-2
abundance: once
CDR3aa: ASSPQGLAGGELF

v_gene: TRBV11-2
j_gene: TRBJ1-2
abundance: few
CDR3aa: ASSLRHLNYGYT

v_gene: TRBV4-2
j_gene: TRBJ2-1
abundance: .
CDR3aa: ASSPLRGLYSEQF

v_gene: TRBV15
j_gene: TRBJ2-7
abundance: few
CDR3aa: ATSGGTASYEQY

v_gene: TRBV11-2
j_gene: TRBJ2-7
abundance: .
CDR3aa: ASSLMGDSSYEQY

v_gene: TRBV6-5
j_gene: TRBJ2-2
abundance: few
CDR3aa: ASSSSPGFRAGELF

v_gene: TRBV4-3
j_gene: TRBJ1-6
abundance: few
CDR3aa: ASSQVSYNSPLH

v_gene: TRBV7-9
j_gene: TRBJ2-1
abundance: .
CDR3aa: ASSPALPLGDEQF

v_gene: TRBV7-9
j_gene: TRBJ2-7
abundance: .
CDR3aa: ASSGGPSPYEQY

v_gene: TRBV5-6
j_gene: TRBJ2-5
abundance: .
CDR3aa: ASSPTPNQETQY

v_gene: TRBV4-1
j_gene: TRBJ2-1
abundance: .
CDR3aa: ASSLRQALSYNEQF

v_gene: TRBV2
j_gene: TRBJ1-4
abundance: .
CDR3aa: ASRQGNAGEKLF